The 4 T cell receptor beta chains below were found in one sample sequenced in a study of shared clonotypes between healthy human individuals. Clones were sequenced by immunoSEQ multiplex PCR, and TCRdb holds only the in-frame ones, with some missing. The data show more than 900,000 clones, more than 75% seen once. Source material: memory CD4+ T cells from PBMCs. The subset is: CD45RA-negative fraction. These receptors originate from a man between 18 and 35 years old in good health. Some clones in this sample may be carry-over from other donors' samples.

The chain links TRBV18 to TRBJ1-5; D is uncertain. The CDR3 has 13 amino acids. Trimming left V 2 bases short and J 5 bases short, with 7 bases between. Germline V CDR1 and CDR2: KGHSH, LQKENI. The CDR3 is CASSPNQDQPQHF. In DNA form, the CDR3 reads TGTGCCAGCTCACCAAACCAGGATCAGCCCCAGCATTTT.

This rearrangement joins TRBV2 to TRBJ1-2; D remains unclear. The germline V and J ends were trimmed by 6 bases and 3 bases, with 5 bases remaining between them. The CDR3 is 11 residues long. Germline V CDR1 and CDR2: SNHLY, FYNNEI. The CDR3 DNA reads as TGTGCCAGCAGGATCGACTATGGCTACACCTTC. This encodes CASRIDYGYTF.

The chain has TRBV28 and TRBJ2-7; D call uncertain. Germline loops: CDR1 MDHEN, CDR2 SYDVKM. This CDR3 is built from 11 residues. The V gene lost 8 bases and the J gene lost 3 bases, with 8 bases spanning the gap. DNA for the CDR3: TGTGCCAGCCTGGGCCTCTACGAGCAGTACTTC. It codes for CASLGLYEQYF.

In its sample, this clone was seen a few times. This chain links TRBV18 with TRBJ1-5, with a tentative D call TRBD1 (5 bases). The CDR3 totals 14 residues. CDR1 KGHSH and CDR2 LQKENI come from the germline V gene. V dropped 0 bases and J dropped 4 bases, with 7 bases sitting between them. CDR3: CASSPPGPNQPQHF. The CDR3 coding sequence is TGTGCCAGCTCACCACCGGGGCCAAATCAGCCCCAGCATTTT.